A single sample gave rise to the 20 T cell receptor beta chains below, sequenced in a study of blood T cell repertoires in COVID-19. The protocol was immunoSEQ multiplex PCR, while the TCRdb copy is restricted to in-frame clones and leaves out a portion. The sample shows 100,000 to 150,000 clones, approximately 90% of them seen only once. Specimen: peripheral blood. The receptors shown here come from a man in his sixties with COVID-19, enrolled during active disease.

The chain joins TRBV19 to TRBJ1-5; the match to TRBD1 covers 7 bases. The length of the CDR3 is 13 residues. Germline CDR1 is LNHDA and CDR2 is SQIVND (reference sequence). V dropped 7 bases and J dropped 5; count of bases not matched to a gene: 5. In nucleotides, the CDR3 is TGTGCCAGTACTGACAGGGCCTATCAGCCCCAGCATTTT. This codes for CASTDRAYQPQHF.

The chain links TRBV7-2 to TRBJ1-5; D might be TRBD1 (5 bases). This CDR3 has 15 residues. V was trimmed by 2 bases and J by 4 bases, leaving 12 bases between them. Germline assignment: CDR1 SGHTA and CDR2 FQGNSA. DNA for the CDR3: TGTGCCAGCAGCTTATCGTTTCAGGGTAATCAGCCCCAGCATTTT. It translates to CASSLSFQGNQPQHF.

The chain employs TRBV29-1 and TRBJ1-1; D possibly corresponds to TRBD1 (6 bases). Germline V gene lookup returns CDR1 SQVTM and CDR2 ANQGSEA. V lost 6 bases to trimming and J lost 3 bases, with 11 bases between them. This CDR3 comprises 12 residues. The CDR3 DNA reads as TGCAGCGTCCTTCGGACAGACACTGAAGCTTTCTTT. This codes for CSVLRTDTEAFF.

This chain joins TRBV18 and TRBJ2-5, with a possible D match to TRBD2 (5 bases). Trimming shortened V by 4 bases and J by 3 bases, and 9 bases separated the two germline ends. This CDR3 is 13 amino acids long. Germline V lookup: CDR1 KGHSH, CDR2 LQKENI. For the CDR3, the DNA is TGTGCCAGCTCACTCAGGACTGAAGAGACCCAGTACTTC. This codes for CASSLRTEETQYF.

The chain is built from TRBV7-2 and TRBJ1-1; D call uncertain. CDR3 length: 11 amino acids. The germline gives CDR1 SGHTA, CDR2 FQGNSA. V lost 5 bases and J lost 8, with 9 bases in between. The chain's CDR3 is CASSPAREAFF. In nucleotides, the CDR3 is TGTGCCAGCAGCCCGGCTAGGGAAGCTTTCTTT.

CDR3 nucleotides: TGCGCCAGCAGCTTGGATCGGGGATATAATTCACCCCTCCACTTT. Protein sequence: CASSLDRGYNSPLHF. The chain combines TRBV5-1 with TRBJ1-6, with D unclear. Germline values: CDR1 SGHRS, CDR2 YFSETQ. V lost 0 bases, J lost 4 bases, and 8 bases lay in between. CDR3 length: 15 amino acids. Drawing the rest from reference TRBV5-1 and TRBJ1-6, the complete variable domain is KAGVTQTPRYLIKTRGQQVTLSCSPISGHRSVSWYQQTPGQGLQFLFEYFSETQRNKGNFPGRFSGRQFSNSRSEMNVSTLELGDSALYLCASSLDRGYNSPLHFGNGTRLTVT.

V and J are TRBV6-2 or TRBV6-3 and TRBJ2-3, with D perhaps matching TRBD1 (8 bases). The V gene's germline CDR1 is MNHEY and CDR2 SVGEGT. CDR3 size: 15 residues. Trimming cost V 6 bases and J 2 bases, with 15 bases left between them. The CDR3, as DNA: TGTGCCAGCAGCCCTACAGGGGGGGTCACAGATACGCAGTATTTT. Its translation is CASSPTGGVTDTQYF.

CDR3 DNA sequence: TGTGCCAGCAGCGTAGCTCAAGGGAGAGGCTACACCTTC. This gives the protein CASSVAQGRGYTF. The J gene is TRBJ1-2, the V gene TRBV9; D uncertain. This CDR3 spans 13 amino acids. The germline CDR1 and CDR2 sequences are SGDLS and YYNGEE. Trimming shortened V by 0 bases and J by 8 bases, and 11 bases separated the two germline ends.

The gene calls are TRBV5-5 and TRBJ2-1, with 7 bases aligning to TRBD2. The CDR3 contains 16 residues. Germline V gene sequence: CDR1 SGHKS, CDR2 YYEKEE (reference sequence). Losses at the gene ends were 4 bases for V and 4 bases for J; bases not matched to a gene: 11. CDR3 coding DNA: TGTGCCAGCAGCCCACCGGGGGGTCTCCCTTACAATGAGCAGTTCTTC. This gives the protein CASSPPGGLPYNEQFF.

This chain connects TRBV7-9 to TRBJ2-5; 7 bases align to TRBD2. The CDR3 loop spans 13 amino acids. Germline loops: CDR1 SEHNR, CDR2 FQNEAQ (reference sequence). The V gene end was trimmed by 7 bases and the J gene end by 5 bases; junction bases not matched to a gene: 7. The CDR3 here is CASTERGLETQYF. The DNA for the CDR3 is TGTGCCAGCACAGAGCGGGGATTGGAGACCCAGTACTTC. Together with reference TRBV7-9 and TRBJ2-5, the CDR3 gives the full variable domain: DTGVSQNPRHKITKRGQNVTFRCDPISEHNRLYWYRQTLGQGPEFLTYFQNEAQLEKSRLLSDRFSAERPKGSFSTLEIQRTEQGDSAMYLCASTERGLETQYFGPGTRLLVL.

The chain joins TRBV5-1 to TRBJ1-1; no definite D call. Germline V gene lookup returns CDR1 SGHRS and CDR2 YFSETQ. The CDR3 has 11 amino acids. The V end was cut by 5 bases, the J end by 6 bases, with 8 bases between. The CDR3 nucleotides read TGCGCCAGCAGACTAGGATCTGAAGCTTTCTTT. Amino acid sequence: CASRLGSEAFF.

For the CDR3, the DNA is TGTGCCAGTAGTATTTCCTCCCTCTTAAACACTGAAGCTTTCTTT. It codes for CASSISSLLNTEAFF. This sequence joins TRBV19 and TRBJ1-1; no definite D call. Between the trimmed V and J ends, which lost 3 bases and 2 bases, there was a span of 13 bases. Per the germline V gene, CDR1 is LNHDA and CDR2 is SQIVND (reference sequence). The length of the CDR3 is 15 residues.

The rearrangement uses TRBV3-1 (or the pseudogene TRBV3-2) and TRBJ1-2, with 7 bases fitting TRBD1. This CDR3 spans 14 amino acids. Germline CDR1 is LGHDT and CDR2 is YNNKEL (reference sequence). J gave up 4 bases and V 4 bases, and 6 bases lay outside the gene matches. CDR3 sequence reads: CASSPGTASYGYTF. The CDR3 DNA is TGTGCCAGCAGCCCAGGGACAGCCTCCTATGGCTACACCTTC.

The CDR3 sequence: CASSLAGLALSTDTQYF. CDR3 nucleotides: TGCGCCAGCAGCTTGGCGGGACTAGCTCTTAGCACAGATACGCAGTATTTT. The rearrangement uses TRBV5-1 and TRBJ2-3, with TRBD2 identical over 9 bases. Germline values: CDR1 SGHRS, CDR2 YFSETQ. V trimming: 0 bases; J trimming: 0 bases; junction bases outside the gene matches: 5. This CDR3 region has 17 residues.

The V and J genes are TRBV11-2 and TRBJ1-1; D gene ambiguous. Germline CDR1 reads SGHAT; CDR2 reads FQNNGV. Deletions cut 3 bases from V and 5 bases from J, with 10 bases between. This CDR3 has 13 residues. CDR3 sequence: CASSLNGETEAFF. CDR3 sequence (DNA): TGTGCCAGCAGCTTGAATGGAGAGACTGAAGCTTTCTTT.

V usage is TRBV14 and J usage is TRBJ1-3, with D possibly being TRBD1 (6 bases). Deletions cut 4 bases from V and 0 bases from J, with 16 bases between. Germline V lookup: CDR1 SGHDN, CDR2 FVKESK. The CDR3 is made up of 17 amino acids. The CDR3, as DNA: TGTGCCAGCAGCCTGATCCCGGGACATCTCTCTGGAAACACCATATATTTT. The encoded protein is CASSLIPGHLSGNTIYF.

The chain combines TRBV30 with TRBJ1-1; tentative D call: TRBD1 (5 bases). The CDR3 contains 15 residues. Trimming removed 0 bases from V and 6 bases from J, with 17 bases in between. The germline V gene encodes CDR1 GTSNPN and CDR2 SVGIG (reference sequence). The CDR3 coding sequence is TGTGCCTGGAGTGTACGGTCAGGTCGGGGGGCTGAAGCTTTCTTT. Protein: CAWSVRSGRGAEAFF.

This clone was found once. The J gene is TRBJ1-1, the V gene TRBV4-1; 8 bases are a match to TRBD1. V trimming: 1 base; J trimming: 1 base; junction bases outside the gene matches: 11. CDR1 and CDR2 from the germline V gene are MGHRA and YSYEKL. The CDR3 sequence is 18 residues long. For the CDR3, the DNA is TGCGCCAGCAGCCAAGTCCGGGACAGGAGCGATGCGAACACTGAAGCTTTCTTT. Amino acid sequence: CASSQVRDRSDANTEAFF.

Concerning this clone: Germline is not matched at one junction end, which may reflect a read error. The chain carries TRBV7-7 and TRBJ2-5; D is possibly TRBD1 (6 bases). The CDR3 spans 14 residues. Germline loops: CDR1 SSHAT, CDR2 FNYEAQ (reference sequence). CDR3 sequence: CASSPNRVQETQYF. The CDR3, as DNA: TGTGCTAGCAGCCCTAACAGGGTTCAGGAGACCCAGTACTTC.

This chain links TRBV7-3 with TRBJ1-3, with D uncertain. Germline CDR1 and CDR2: SGHTA and FQGTGA. The germline V and J ends were trimmed by 2 bases and 4 bases, with 9 bases remaining between them. The CDR3 is 14 residues long. The CDR3: CASSLGTAGNTIYF. The CDR3, as DNA: TGTGCCAGCAGCTTAGGTACTGCAGGAAACACCATATATTTT.